Here is one T cell receptor beta chain with its context. Its specificity is unknown. The sample is drawn from a study of T cells after yellow fever vaccination. Overall study results and limits: Clonotypes shared by both compartments, CD4 and CD8, made up a small share.

TCRdb independently ran MiXCR on the 5' RACE reads; one entry per CDR3 protein. The sample yields just under 600,000 distinct CDR3 sequences, 13% seen once. With 3 bases clipped from V and 4 bases from J, the junction kept 2 bases outside the gene matches. CDR3 length: 14 amino acids. CDR1 is MGHRA, CDR2 YSYEKL, per germline. Here the sequenced sample was PBMCs, taken on the day of the yellow fever booster vaccination. V usage is TRBV4-1 and J usage is TRBJ1-5, with 8 bases that match TRBD1. The source of this sequence is a man in his thirties or forties who received the YFV17D yellow fever vaccine. CDR3 nucleotide sequence: TGCGCCAGCAGCCACCGGACAGGGAATCAGCCCCAGCATTTT. The encoded protein is CASSHRTGNQPQHF.